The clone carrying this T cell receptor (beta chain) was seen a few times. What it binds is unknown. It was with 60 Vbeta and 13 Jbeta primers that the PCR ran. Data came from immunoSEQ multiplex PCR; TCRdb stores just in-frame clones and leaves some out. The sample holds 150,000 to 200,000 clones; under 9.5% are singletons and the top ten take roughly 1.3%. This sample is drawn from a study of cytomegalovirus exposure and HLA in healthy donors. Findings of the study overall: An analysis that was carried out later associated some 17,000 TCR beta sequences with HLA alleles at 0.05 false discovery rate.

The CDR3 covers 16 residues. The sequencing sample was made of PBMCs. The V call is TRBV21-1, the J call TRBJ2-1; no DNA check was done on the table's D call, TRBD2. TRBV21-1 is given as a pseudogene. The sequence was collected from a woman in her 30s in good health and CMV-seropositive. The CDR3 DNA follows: TGTGCCAGCAGCAAAGATAGCGGGAGAACCTACAATGAGCAGTTCTTC. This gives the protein CASSKDSGRTYNEQFF.